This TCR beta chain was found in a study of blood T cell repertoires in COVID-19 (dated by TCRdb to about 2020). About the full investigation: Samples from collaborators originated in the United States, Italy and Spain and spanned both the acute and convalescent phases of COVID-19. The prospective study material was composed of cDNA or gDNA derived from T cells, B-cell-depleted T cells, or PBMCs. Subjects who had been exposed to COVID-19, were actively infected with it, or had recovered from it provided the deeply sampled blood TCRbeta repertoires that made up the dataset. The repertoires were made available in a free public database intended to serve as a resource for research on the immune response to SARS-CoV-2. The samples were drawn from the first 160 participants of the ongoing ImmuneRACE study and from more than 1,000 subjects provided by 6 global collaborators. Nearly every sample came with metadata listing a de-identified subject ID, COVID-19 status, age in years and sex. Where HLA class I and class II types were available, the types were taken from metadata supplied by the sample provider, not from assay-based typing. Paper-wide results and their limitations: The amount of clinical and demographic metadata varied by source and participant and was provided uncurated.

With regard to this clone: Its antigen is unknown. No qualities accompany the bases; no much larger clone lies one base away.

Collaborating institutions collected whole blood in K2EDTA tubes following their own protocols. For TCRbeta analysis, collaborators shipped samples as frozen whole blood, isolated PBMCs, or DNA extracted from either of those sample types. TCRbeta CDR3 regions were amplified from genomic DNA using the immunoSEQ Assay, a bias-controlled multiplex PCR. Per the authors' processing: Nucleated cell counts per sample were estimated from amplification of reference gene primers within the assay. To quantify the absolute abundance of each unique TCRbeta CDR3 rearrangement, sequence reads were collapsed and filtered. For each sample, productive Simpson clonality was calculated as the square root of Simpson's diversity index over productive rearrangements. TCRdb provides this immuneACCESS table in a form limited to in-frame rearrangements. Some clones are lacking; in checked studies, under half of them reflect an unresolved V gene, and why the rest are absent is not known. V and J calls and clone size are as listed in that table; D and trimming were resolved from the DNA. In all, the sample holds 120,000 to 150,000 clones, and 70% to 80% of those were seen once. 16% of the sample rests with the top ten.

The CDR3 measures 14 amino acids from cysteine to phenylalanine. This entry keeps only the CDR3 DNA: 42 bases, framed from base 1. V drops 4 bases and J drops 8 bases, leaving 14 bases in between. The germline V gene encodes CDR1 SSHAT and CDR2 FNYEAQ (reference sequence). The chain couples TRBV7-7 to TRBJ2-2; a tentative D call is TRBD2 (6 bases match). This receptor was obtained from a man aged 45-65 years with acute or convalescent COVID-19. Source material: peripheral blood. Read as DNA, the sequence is TGTGCCAGCAGCTCTTCGGGGGTTGGAGGGGAGCTGTTTTTT. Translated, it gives CASSSSGVGGELFF.